What follows are 13 T cell receptor beta chains derived from one specimen sequenced in a study of Tregs in tolerant kidney transplant recipients. Some clones are missing from TCRdb's copy, which holds only in-frame ones; the method was immunoSEQ multiplex PCR. The table lists 40,000 to 50,000 clones, about 90% of them singletons. Sequenced input: Tregs from blood. These receptors all stem from a human donor in good health.

The gene calls are TRBV18 and TRBJ2-2, with D tentatively TRBD2 (6 bases). This CDR3 contains 15 residues. V lost 6 bases and J lost 1, with 12 bases in between. CDR1 and CDR2 (germline): KGHSH, LQKENI. The chain's CDR3 is CASSLGTLNTGELFF. In DNA, the CDR3 is TGTGCCAGCTCCCTCGGGACTCTGAACACCGGGGAGCTGTTTTTT.

The chain recombines TRBV18 with TRBJ1-3, with D perhaps matching TRBD1 (5 bases). Germline loops: CDR1 KGHSH, CDR2 LQKENI. V was shortened by 6 bases and J by 2 bases, with 14 bases between the two germline ends. There are 15 residues in the CDR3. The CDR3 loop reads CASSPRGGAGNTIYF. The CDR3 coding sequence is TGTGCCAGCTCCCCCCGCGGAGGGGCTGGAAACACCATATATTTT.

The rearrangement links TRBV29-1 to TRBJ2-3; TRBD2 is a possible D gene (6 bases). V was shortened by 2 bases and J by 1 base, with 7 bases between the two germline ends. The CDR3 has 13 residues. Per the germline V gene, CDR1 is SQVTM and CDR2 is ANQGSEA. The CDR3 region is CSVEPSGTDTQYF. The CDR3 DNA reads TGCAGCGTTGAACCTAGCGGCACAGATACGCAGTATTTT.

This chain connects TRBV6-1 to TRBJ2-2, with TRBD2 as a possible D gene (5 bases). The germline gives CDR1 MNHNS, CDR2 SASEGT. V was trimmed by 6 bases and J by 3 bases, leaving 14 bases between them. CDR3 length equals 15 residues. CDR3 protein: CASSLLGRDTGELFF. CDR3 sequence (DNA): TGTGCCAGCAGCCTACTAGGGCGAGACACCGGGGAGCTGTTTTTT.

The chain uses TRBV6-4 and TRBJ2-1; the match to TRBD2 covers 10 bases. CDR3 length equals 16 residues. In germline, CDR1 is MRHNA, CDR2 SNTAGT. Germline trimming cut 6 bases from V and 2 bases from J; bases unmatched to any gene: 7. The CDR3 region is CASSARTSGAYNEQFF. The DNA of the CDR3 is TGTGCCAGCAGCGCTAGGACTAGCGGAGCCTACAATGAGCAGTTCTTC.

The chain links TRBV10-1 to TRBJ1-1; perhaps TRBD1 as D (6 bases). Germline CDR1 and CDR2: WNHNN and SYGVQD (reference sequence). The CDR3 runs 13 residues. Trimming stripped 2 bases from V and 5 bases from J, with 9 bases between. The CDR3 region is CASSEQGRTEAFF. CDR3 bases: TGCGCCAGCAGTGAGCAGGGGCGGACTGAAGCTTTCTTT.

This clone was observed a few times. This rearrangement joins TRBV7-9 to TRBJ1-6; D is possibly TRBD1 (5 bases). Germline V gene sequence: CDR1 SEHNR, CDR2 FQNEAQ (reference sequence). The CDR3 consists of 13 residues. V dropped 8 bases and J dropped 8 bases, with 13 bases sitting between them. The CDR3 sequence is CASGYDSYSPLHF. The CDR3 DNA is TGTGCCAGCGGATACGACAGTTATTCACCCCTCCACTTT. Drawing the rest from reference TRBV7-9 and TRBJ1-6, the complete variable domain is DTGVSQNPRHKITKRGQNVTFRCDPISEHNRLYWYRQTLGQGPEFLTYFQNEAQLEKSRLLSDRFSAERPKGSFSTLEIQRTEQGDSAMYLCASGYDSYSPLHFGNGTRLTVT.

This clone has a single count. The chain employs TRBV18 and TRBJ2-7; tentatively, D is TRBD1 (5 bases). V was clipped by 3 bases and J by 0 bases, with 6 bases between them. Per the germline V gene, CDR1 is KGHSH and CDR2 is LQKENI. The CDR3 runs 13 residues. The CDR3, as DNA: TGTGCCAGCTCACCGCAGGGCTCCTACGAGCAGTACTTC. Protein: CASSPQGSYEQYF.

The chain links TRBV5-4 to TRBJ2-1, with no clear D. CDR1 is SGHNT, CDR2 YYREEE, per germline (reference sequence). Trimming took 2 bases from V and 7 from J, leaving 4 bases between them. The CDR3 loop spans 11 amino acids. The chain's CDR3 is CASSFLNEQFF. The CDR3 DNA sequence: TGTGCCAGCAGCTTCCTTAATGAGCAGTTCTTC.

The chain carries TRBV19 and TRBJ2-7, with 10 bases matching TRBD1. After removal of 5 bases from V and 2 bases from J, the junction contained 9 bases not matched to a gene. From germline, CDR1 is LNHDA and CDR2 SQIVND (reference sequence). This CDR3 region has 16 residues. The CDR3 bases are TGTGCCAGTAGTTCTCCAAGGACAGGGGGTACCTACGAGCAGTACTTC. This encodes CASSSPRTGGTYEQYF.

The chain joins TRBV4-1 to TRBJ2-1, with TRBD1 as a possible D gene (5 bases). CDR3 length: 18 amino acids. The V end was cut by 1 base, the J end by 0 bases, with 16 bases between. The germline CDR1 and CDR2 sequences are MGHRA and YSYEKL. This CDR3 reads CASSQGIVRTSSYNEQFF. DNA for the CDR3: TGCGCCAGCAGCCAAGGAATCGTCCGGACAAGCTCCTACAATGAGCAGTTCTTC.

The chain carries TRBV2 and TRBJ2-3, with 14 nucleotides matching TRBD2. The germline CDR1 and CDR2 sequences are SNHLY and FYNNEI. The V segment lost 5 bases and the J segment 6 bases; nucleotides outside the gene matches: 7. The CDR3 length is 16 residues. In nucleotides, the CDR3 is TGTGCCAGCAGTAGTGGGGGACTAGCGGGAGTTGATACGCAGTATTTT. It translates to CASSSGGLAGVDTQYF.

The V and J genes are TRBV5-4 and TRBJ1-2; D remains unclear. Germline CDR1 SGHNT, CDR2 YYREEE (reference sequence). This CDR3 contains 15 residues. Trimming stripped 0 bases from V and 0 bases from J, with 9 bases between. The CDR3 loop is CASSLVDLANYGYTF. CDR3 nucleotide sequence: TGTGCCAGCAGCTTGGTTGACCTAGCTAACTATGGCTACACCTTC. The entire variable domain, with the rest obtained from reference TRBV5-4 and TRBJ1-2, is as follows: ETGVTQSPTHLIKTRGQQVTLRCSSQSGHNTVSWYQQALGQGPQFIFQYYREEENGRGNFPPRFSGLQFPNYSSELNVNALELDDSALYLCASSLVDLANYGYTFGSGTRLTVV.